The rows below give T cell receptor beta chains drawn from one sample of a study of technical replicates of blood from several donors. The table came from immunoSEQ multiplex PCR; TCRdb's copy has only in-frame clones and leaves some out. The sample has fewer than 100,000 clones, around 90% seen once. The specimen was T cells isolated from PBMCs. The source is a human donor in good health. The CDR3 runs from the conserved cysteine through the conserved F or W. A D gene is named only where the DNA matches it firmly. Clone size is shown for a subset of rows, as once, few, many or a class of expanded clone.

>NA|NA|TRBJ1-2|TRBV5-1
TGCGCCAGCAGCGCACAGGTCGGAGCAAACTATGGCTACACCTTC
CASSAQVGANYGYTF
>NA|NA|TRBJ2-5|TRBV10-1
TGCGCCAGCCGGGGCGGGGCCGACCCGCAAGAGACCCAGTACTTC
CASRGGADPQETQYF
>NA|NA|TRBJ1-2|TRBV7-9
TGTGCCAGCACCCTCCTCGGGGAAAACTATGGCTACACCTTC
CASTLLGENYGYTF
>NA|NA|TRBJ2-5|TRBV13
TGTGCCAGCAGCCACGCTAGAGAGACCCAGTACTTC
CASSHARETQYF
>NA|TRBD2|TRBJ2-3|TRBV30
TGTGCCTGGAGGGGGAAGCGGGAGTTCGGAGATACGCAGTATTTT
CAWRGKREFGDTQYF
>once|NA|TRBJ2-1|TRBV21-1
TGTGCCAGCAGCAAAGAGGGTGATGGGACAGGGGGCAACGCATCCTTGAATGAGCAGTTCTTC
CASSKEGDGTGGNASLNEQFF
>NA|NA|TRBJ1-5|TRBV5-6
TGTGCCAGCAGGGAGGGAGGCAATCAGCCCCAGCATTTT
CASREGGNQPQHF
>NA|TRBD1|TRBJ1-2|TRBV14
TGTGCCAGCAGCCAAGGAAAAGGACAGGGGTATGGCTACACCTTC
CASSQGKGQGYGYTF
>NA|NA|TRBJ1-4|TRBV6-5
TGTGCCAGCAGAGATGGCGGGGGTCAGGATGAAAAACTGTTTTTT
CASRDGGGQDEKLFF
>NA|TRBD1|TRBJ1-1|TRBV28
TGTGCCAGCAGTGTGGCGGGACAGATGAACACTGAAGCTTTCTTT
CASSVAGQMNTEAFF
>NA|NA|TRBJ2-1|TRBV25-1
TGTGCCAGCAGTCCGCCGGGTTACAATGAGCAGTTCTTC
CASSPPGYNEQFF
>NA|NA|TRBJ1-2|TRBV2
TGTGCCAGCAGTGGACTAGACGTCTATGGCTACACCTTC
CASSGLDVYGYTF
>NA|TRBD1|TRBJ2-1|TRBV5-8
TGTGCCAGCAGCGGACCGGGACAGGGAATCTACAATGAGCAGTTCTTC
CASSGPGQGIYNEQFF
>NA|NA|TRBJ2-3|TRBV27
TGTGCCAGCAGTTTGTCAACAGCGGGAGATACGCAGTATTTT
CASSLSTAGDTQYF
>NA|NA|TRBJ2-7|TRBV28
TGTGCCAGCAGTCTTACTTACGAGCAGTACTTC
CASSLTYEQYF
>once|TRBD1|TRBJ1-2|TRBV25-1
TGTGCCAGCAGTGTTCCGGGGACAGGGGTCTATGGCTACACCTTC
CASSVPGTGVYGYTF
>NA|TRBD1|TRBJ2-7|TRBV18
TGTGCCAGCTCACCGGGACAGGGGTGGTACGAGCAGTACTTC
CASSPGQGWYEQYF
>NA|TRBD2|TRBJ2-3|TRBV2
TGTGCCAGCAGCGAACAAACCGGGACTAGCGAAGGGGCCAGTTTTTTT
CASSEQTGTSEGASFF
>NA|TRBD1|TRBJ1-5|TRBV28
TGTGCCAGCAGAGGGACAGAATCTCAGCCCCAGCATTTT
CASRGTESQPQHF
>NA|TRBD2|TRBJ2-1|TRBV7-6
TGTGCCAGCAGCTCCCTCGGGGCGGGAGTAAACAATGAGCAGTTCTTC
CASSSLGAGVNNEQFF
>few|TRBD1|TRBJ1-1|TRBV7-9
TGTGCCAGCAGCTTCGGACAGGGGAGCACTGAAGCTTTCTTT
CASSFGQGSTEAFF
>NA|TRBD2|TRBJ2-7|TRBV27
TGTGCCAGCAGTGGAACTAGCGGGGAGTTGGGGGAGCAGTACTTC
CASSGTSGELGEQYF
>once|TRBD2|TRBJ2-1|TRBV7-9
TGTGCCAGCAGCTTAACGGCGGGGGGGCCGGGTGAGCAGTTCTTC
CASSLTAGGPGEQFF
>NA|NA|TRBJ1-1|TRBV5-4
TGTGCCAGCAGAGTGAAACTGGGCAACACTGAAGCTTTCTTT
CASRVKLGNTEAFF
>NA|TRBD1|TRBJ2-7|TRBV5-1
TGCGCCAGCAGCTCGGGACAGGGGATCTCCTACGAGCAGTACTTC
CASSSGQGISYEQYF
>NA|NA|TRBJ2-7|TRBV10-1
TGCGCCAGCAGTGAGTTTCCGCAGGGGCTATCAAGCTCCTACGAGCAGTACTTC
CASSEFPQGLSSSYEQYF
>NA|NA|TRBJ2-5|TRBV15
TGTGCCACCAGCAGAGTGCAGGAGACCCAGTACTTC
CATSRVQETQYF
>NA|NA|TRBJ2-7|TRBV6-1
TGTGCCAGCAGCGAACCGGGAGCCTACGAGCAGTACTTC
CASSEPGAYEQYF
>few|TRBD1|TRBJ1-1|TRBV29-1
TGCAGCGCAGGACAGGGCGCTGAAGCTTTCTTT
CSAGQGAEAFF
>NA|TRBD1|TRBJ2-4|TRBV5-1
TGCGCCAGCAGCTTAGAAGGACAGGGTTTAGGAAACATTCAGTACTTC
CASSLEGQGLGNIQYF
>few|NA|TRBJ1-1|TRBV28
TGTGCCAGCAGTTTCATAGGACAGAGGAACACTGAAGCTTTCTTT
CASSFIGQRNTEAFF
>NA|TRBD1|TRBJ1-3|TRBV6-5
TGTGCCAGCAGGTCGGACAGGGAAGCTGGAAACACCATATATTTT
CASRSDREAGNTIYF
>once|NA|TRBJ2-7|TRBV7-8
TGTGCCAGCAGCTTGAGAGATTGGAGCCCCTACGAGCAGTACTTC
CASSLRDWSPYEQYF
>NA|NA|TRBJ1-2|TRBV19
TGTGCCAGTACCACGACAGGTGGCTACACCTTC
CASTTTGGYTF
>NA|TRBD2|TRBJ2-1|TRBV6-5
TGTGCCAGCAGTTACTCCTGGCTAGCGGGAGGTGAGCAGTTCTTC
CASSYSWLAGGEQFF